This T cell receptor beta chain comes out of a study of blood T cells in healthy people across ages. Whole-study context: Per two T cells, template switching captured roughly one barcoded beta molecule.

Together with a sample-barcoded 5' primer, a J-beta primer mix was included in a second PCR lasting about 7 to 11 cycles. Via MiXCR, TCRdb re-called the 5' RACE reads, giving one row per CDR3 protein. The data show some 1.4 million distinct CDR3 sequences, 42% seen once. This clonotype was observed once. Its antigen remains unknown. This CDR3 is built from 16 residues. CDR1 is ENHRY, CDR2 SYGVKD, per germline. Total RNA extraction produced at least 5.5 micrograms (per sample) for the study. General study findings and limits: Observed TCR beta diversity showed a strong correlation with the percentage of naive T cells as measured by flow cytometry.

The receptor was isolated from a woman aged 18 to 35 in good health. Material for sequencing was blood. The chain carries TRBV10-3 and TRBJ2-1; perhaps TRBD2 as D (5 bases). The end of the DNA aligns better with TRBJ2-7, so the J call may be wrong. The CDR3 DNA sequence: TGTGCCATCAGTGAGTGGCGGGTTCGATCCTACAATGAGCAGTACTTC. This encodes CAISEWRVRSYNEQYF.